This paragraph covers one T cell receptor (beta chain) sequence. The antigen remains undetermined. This sample was taken from a study of shared clonotypes between healthy human individuals. With 0 bases removed from V and 3 bases from J, the gap between germline ends came to 11 bases. Germline lookup yields CDR1 SEHNR and CDR2 FQNEAQ (reference sequence). This CDR3 region has 16 residues. Study-level results: Estimated clonotype richness was generally higher in naive than memory subsets. All-four-donor shared clonotypes had higher generation probabilities than non-shared clonotypes did. Sharing across a handful of donors was seen in 4% to 5% of naive CD4 clonotypes.

Genomic DNA (from each subset) was split evenly across several immunoSEQ plates. TCRdb's copy holds only in-frame clones and misses some; the assay was immunoSEQ multiplex PCR. The sample yields about 2.4 million clones, over 85% seen once. This chain connects TRBV7-9 to TRBJ2-2, with D unclear. The specimen was naive CD4+ T cells sorted from blood. Documented subset: CD45RA+ positively selected. This sequence originates from a man aged 18 to 29 in good health. CDR3 region: CASSLALSSYTGELFF. For the CDR3, the DNA is TGTGCCAGCAGCTTAGCGTTGTCGTCCTACACCGGGGAGCTGTTTTTT.